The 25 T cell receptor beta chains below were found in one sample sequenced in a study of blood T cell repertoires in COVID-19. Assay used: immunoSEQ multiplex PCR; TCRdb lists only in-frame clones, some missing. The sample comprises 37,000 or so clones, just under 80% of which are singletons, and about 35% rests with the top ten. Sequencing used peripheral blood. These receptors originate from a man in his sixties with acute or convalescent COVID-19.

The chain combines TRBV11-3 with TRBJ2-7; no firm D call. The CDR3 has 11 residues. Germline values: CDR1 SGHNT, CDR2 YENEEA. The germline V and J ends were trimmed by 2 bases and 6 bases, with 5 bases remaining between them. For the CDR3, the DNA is TGTGCCAGCAGCTTAAACATCGAGCAGTACTTC. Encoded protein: CASSLNIEQYF.

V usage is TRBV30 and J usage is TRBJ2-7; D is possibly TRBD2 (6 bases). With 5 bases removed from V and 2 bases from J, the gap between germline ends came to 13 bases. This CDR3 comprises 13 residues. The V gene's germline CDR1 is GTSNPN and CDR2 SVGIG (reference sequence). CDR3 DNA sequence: TGTGCCTGGGGTAGCGGAGATACCTACGAGCAGTACTTC. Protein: CAWGSGDTYEQYF.

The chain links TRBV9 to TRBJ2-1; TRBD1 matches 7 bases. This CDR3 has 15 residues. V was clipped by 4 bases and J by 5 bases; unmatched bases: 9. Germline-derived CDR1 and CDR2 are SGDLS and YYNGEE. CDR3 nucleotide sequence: TGTGCCAGCAGCAAACTGACAGGGTCCCACAATGAGCAGTTCTTC. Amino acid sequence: CASSKLTGSHNEQFF.

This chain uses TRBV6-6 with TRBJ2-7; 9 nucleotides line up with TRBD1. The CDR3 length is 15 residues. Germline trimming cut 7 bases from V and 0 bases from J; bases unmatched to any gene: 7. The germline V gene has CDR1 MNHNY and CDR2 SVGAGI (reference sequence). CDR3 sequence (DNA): TGTGCCAGCAAAACAGGGGGCACTATCTCCTACGAGCAGTACTTC. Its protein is CASKTGGTISYEQYF.

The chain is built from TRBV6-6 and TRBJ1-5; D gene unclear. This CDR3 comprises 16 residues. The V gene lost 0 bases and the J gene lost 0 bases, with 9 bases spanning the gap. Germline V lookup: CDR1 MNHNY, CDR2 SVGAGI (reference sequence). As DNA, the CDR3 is TGTGCCAGCAGTTACTCGATAGAACTTAGCAATCAGCCCCAGCATTTT. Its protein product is CASSYSIELSNQPQHF.

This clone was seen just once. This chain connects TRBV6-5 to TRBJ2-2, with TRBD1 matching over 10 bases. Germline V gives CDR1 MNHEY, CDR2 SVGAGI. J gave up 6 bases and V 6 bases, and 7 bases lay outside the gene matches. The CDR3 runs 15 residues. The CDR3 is CASRPDRGRAGELFF. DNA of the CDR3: TGTGCCAGCAGGCCGGACAGGGGGAGGGCCGGGGAGCTGTTTTTT.

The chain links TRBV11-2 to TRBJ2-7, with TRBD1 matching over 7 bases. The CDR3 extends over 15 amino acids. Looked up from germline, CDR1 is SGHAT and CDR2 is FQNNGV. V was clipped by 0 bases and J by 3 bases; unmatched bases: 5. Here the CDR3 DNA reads TGTGCCAGCAGCTTAGATCAGACAGGGTTCTACGAGCAGTACTTC. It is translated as CASSLDQTGFYEQYF. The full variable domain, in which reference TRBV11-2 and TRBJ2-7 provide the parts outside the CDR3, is EAGVAQSPRYKIIEKRQSVAFWCNPISGHATLYWYQQILGQGPKLLIQFQNNGVVDDSQLPKDRFSAERLKGVDSTLKIQPAKLEDSAVYLCASSLDQTGFYEQYFGPGTRLTVT.

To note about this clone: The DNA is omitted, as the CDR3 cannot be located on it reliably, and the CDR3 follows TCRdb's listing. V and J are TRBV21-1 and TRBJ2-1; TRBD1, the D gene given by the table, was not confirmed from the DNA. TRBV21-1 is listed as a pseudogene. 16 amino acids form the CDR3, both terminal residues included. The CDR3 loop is CASSKVGQGAGNEQFF.

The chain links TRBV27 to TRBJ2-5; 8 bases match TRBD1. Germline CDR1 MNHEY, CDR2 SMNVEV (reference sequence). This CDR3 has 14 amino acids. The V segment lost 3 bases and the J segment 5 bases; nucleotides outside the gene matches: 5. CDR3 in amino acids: CASSFRGPGETQYF. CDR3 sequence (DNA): TGTGCCAGCAGTTTCAGGGGGCCGGGGGAGACCCAGTACTTC.

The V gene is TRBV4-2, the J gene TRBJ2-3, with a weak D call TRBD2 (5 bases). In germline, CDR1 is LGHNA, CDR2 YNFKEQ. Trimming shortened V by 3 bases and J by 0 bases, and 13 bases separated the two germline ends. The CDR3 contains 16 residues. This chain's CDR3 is CASSHLRTLSTDTQYF. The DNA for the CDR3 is TGTGCCAGCAGCCACCTCCGGACTCTTAGCACAGATACGCAGTATTTT.

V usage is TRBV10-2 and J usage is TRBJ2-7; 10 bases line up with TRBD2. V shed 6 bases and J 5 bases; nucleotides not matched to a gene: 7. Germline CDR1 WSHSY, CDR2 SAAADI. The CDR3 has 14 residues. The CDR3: CASSASGSSNEQYF. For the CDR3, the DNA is TGCGCCAGCAGCGCTAGCGGGAGTTCAAACGAGCAGTACTTC.

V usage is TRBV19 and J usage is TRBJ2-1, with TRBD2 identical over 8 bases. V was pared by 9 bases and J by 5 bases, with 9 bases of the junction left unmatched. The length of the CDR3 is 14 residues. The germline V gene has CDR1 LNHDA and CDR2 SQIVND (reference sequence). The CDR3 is CASGGVRNNNEQFF. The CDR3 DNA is TGTGCCAGCGGGGGGGTCCGAAACAACAATGAGCAGTTCTTC.

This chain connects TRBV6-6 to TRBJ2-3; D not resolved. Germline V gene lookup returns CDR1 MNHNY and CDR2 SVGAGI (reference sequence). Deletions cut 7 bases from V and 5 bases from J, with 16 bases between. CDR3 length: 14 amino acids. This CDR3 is CASTDIPSRDTQYF. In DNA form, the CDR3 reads TGTGCCAGCACCGACATCCCCTCCAGAGATACGCAGTATTTT.

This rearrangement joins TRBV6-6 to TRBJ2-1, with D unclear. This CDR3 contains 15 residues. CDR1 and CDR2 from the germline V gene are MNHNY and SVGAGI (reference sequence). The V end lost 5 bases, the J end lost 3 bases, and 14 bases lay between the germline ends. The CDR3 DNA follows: TGTGCCAGCAGTCGATATAGAGAGGACTACAATGAGCAGTTCTTC. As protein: CASSRYREDYNEQFF.

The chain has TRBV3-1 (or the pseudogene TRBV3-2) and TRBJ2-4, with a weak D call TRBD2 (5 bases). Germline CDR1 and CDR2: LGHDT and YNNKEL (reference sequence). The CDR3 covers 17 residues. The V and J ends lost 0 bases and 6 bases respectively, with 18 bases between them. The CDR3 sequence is CASSQESHGGPGNIQYF. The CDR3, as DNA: TGTGCCAGCAGCCAAGAATCCCACGGCGGGCCTGGAAACATTCAGTACTTC.

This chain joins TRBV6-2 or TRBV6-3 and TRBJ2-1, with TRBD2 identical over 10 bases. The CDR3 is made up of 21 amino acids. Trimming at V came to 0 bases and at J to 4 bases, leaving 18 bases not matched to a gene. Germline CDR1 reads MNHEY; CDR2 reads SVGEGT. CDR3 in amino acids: CASSYSTRPNAGLALYNEQFF. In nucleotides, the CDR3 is TGTGCCAGCAGTTACTCCACCAGACCCAACGCGGGACTAGCGCTATACAATGAGCAGTTCTTC.

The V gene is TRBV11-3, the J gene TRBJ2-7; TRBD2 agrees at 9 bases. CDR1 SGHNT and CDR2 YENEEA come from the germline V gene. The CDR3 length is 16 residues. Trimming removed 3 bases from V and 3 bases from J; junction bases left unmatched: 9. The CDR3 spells CASSFSLAGPVYEQYF. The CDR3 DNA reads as TGTGCCAGCAGCTTCTCTCTAGCGGGACCCGTCTACGAGCAGTACTTC.

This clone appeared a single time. The CDR3 bases are TGTGCCAGCAGACCCCCGGCCGGGGAGCTGTTTTTT. Its protein product is CASRPPAGELFF. The gene calls are TRBV6-5 and TRBJ2-2, with D unclear. V was cut by 6 bases and J by 6 bases, with 8 bases left in between. The CDR3 extends over 12 amino acids. Germline CDR1 and CDR2: MNHEY and SVGAGI.

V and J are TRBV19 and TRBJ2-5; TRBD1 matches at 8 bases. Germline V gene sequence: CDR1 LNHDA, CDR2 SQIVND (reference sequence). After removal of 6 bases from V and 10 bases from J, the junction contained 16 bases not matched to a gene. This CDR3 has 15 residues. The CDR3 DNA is TGTGCCAGTAGCCCCTCCGGGACAGGTGGGGTTGGCCAGTACTTC. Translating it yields CASSPSGTGGVGQYF.

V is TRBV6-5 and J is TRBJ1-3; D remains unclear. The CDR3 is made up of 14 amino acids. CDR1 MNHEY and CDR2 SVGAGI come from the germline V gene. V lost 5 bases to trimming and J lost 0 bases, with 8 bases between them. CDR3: CASSKRVSGNTIYF. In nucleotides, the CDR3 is TGTGCCAGCAGTAAGAGGGTCTCTGGAAACACCATATATTTT.

The CDR3 protein is CASSLRRGPNTEAFF. CDR3 bases: TGTGCCAGCAGCCTACGCAGGGGGCCGAACACTGAAGCTTTCTTT. The chain carries TRBV9 and TRBJ1-1; 8 bases map to TRBD1. The CDR3 is 15 amino acids. Germline V gives CDR1 SGDLS, CDR2 YYNGEE. After removal of 4 bases from V and 1 base from J, the junction contained 6 bases not matched to a gene.

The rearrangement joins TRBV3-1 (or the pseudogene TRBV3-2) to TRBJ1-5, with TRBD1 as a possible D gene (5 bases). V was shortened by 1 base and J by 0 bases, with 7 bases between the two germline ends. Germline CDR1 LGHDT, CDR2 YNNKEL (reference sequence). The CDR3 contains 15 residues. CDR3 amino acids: CASSQGQSSNQPQHF. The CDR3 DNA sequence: TGTGCCAGCAGCCAAGGACAGAGTAGCAATCAGCCCCAGCATTTT.

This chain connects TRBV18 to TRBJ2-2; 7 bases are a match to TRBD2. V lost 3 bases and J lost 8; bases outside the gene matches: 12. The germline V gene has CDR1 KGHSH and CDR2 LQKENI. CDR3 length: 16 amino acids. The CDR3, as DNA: TGTGCCAGCTCACCGCCTGCGGGAGCCCCTGGGGGGGAGCTGTTTTTT. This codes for CASSPPAGAPGGELFF.

CDR3 sequence: CAWTPGGIAYEQYF. The CDR3 DNA follows: TGTGCCTGGACCCCCGGGGGGATTGCTTACGAGCAGTACTTC. V usage is TRBV30 and J usage is TRBJ2-7, with TRBD2 identical over 7 bases. CDR1 and CDR2 from the germline V gene are GTSNPN and SVGIG (reference sequence). The V segment lost 4 bases and the J segment 4 bases; nucleotides outside the gene matches: 10. This CDR3 has 14 amino acids.

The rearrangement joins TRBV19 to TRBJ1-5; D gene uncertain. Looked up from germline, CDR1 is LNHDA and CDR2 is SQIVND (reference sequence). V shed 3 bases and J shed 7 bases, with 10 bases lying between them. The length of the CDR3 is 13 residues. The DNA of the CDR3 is TGTGCCAGTAGTATGGAGGGCCGACAGCCCCAGCATTTT. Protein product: CASSMEGRQPQHF.